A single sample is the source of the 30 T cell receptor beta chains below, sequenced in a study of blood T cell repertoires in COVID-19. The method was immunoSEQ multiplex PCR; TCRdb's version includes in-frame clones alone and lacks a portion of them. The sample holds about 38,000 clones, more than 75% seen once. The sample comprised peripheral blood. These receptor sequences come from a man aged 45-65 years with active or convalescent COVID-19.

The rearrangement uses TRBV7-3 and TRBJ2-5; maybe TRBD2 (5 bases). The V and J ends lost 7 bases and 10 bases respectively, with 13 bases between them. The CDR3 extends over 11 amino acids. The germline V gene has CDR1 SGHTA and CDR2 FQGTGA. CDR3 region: CASTHPGDQYF. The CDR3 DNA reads TGTGCCAGCACCCACCCCGGGGACCAGTACTTC.

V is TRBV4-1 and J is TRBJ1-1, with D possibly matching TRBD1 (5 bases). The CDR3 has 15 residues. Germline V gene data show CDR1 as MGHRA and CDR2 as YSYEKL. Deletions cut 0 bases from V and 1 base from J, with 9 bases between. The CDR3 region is CASSQDPQGNTEAFF. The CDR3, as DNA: TGCGCCAGCAGCCAAGACCCGCAGGGGAACACTGAAGCTTTCTTT.

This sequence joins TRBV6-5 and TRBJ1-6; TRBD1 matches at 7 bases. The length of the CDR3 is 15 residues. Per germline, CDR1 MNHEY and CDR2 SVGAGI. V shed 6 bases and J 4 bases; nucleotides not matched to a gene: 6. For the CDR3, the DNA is TGTGCCAGCAGCCCGGACAGGAGGTATAATTCACCCCTCCACTTT. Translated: CASSPDRRYNSPLHF.

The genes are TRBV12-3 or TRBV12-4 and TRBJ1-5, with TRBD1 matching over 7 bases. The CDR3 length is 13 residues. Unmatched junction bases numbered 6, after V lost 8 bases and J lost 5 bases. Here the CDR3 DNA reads TGTGCCAGCGGCCTGGGACAGTATCAGCCCCAGCATTTT. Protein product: CASGLGQYQPQHF.

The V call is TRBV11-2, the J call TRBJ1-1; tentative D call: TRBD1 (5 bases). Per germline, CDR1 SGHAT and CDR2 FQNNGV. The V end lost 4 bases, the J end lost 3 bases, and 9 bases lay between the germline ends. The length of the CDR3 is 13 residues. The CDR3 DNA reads TGTGCCAGCAGCTCCAGGGTCCACACTGAAGCTTTCTTT. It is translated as CASSSRVHTEAFF.

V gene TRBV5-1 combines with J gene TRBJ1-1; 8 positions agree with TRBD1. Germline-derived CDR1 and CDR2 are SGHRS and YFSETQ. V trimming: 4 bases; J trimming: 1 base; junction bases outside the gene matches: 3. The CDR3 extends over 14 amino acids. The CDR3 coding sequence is TGCGCCAGCAGCAAGGGACAGGCGAACACTGAAGCTTTCTTT. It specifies CASSKGQANTEAFF.

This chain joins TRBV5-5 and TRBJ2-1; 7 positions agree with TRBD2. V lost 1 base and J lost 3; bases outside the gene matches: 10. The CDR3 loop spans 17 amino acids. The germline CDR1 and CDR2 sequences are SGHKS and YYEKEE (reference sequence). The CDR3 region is CASSLSTTSALYNEQFF. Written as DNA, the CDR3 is TGTGCCAGCAGCTTGTCCACAACTAGCGCTCTCTACAATGAGCAGTTCTTC.

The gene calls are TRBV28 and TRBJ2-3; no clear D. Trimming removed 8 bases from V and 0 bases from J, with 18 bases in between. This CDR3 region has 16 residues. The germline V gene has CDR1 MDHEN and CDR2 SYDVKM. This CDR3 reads CASRFYGSSSTDTQYF. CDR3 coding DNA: TGTGCCAGCCGATTCTATGGTAGCTCAAGCACAGATACGCAGTATTTT.

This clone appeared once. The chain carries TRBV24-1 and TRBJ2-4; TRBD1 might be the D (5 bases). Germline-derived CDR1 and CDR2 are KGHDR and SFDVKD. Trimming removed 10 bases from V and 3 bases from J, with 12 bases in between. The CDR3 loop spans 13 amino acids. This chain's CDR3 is CATSARDKNIQYF. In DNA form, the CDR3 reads TGTGCCACTTCTGCCAGGGACAAAAACATTCAGTACTTC.

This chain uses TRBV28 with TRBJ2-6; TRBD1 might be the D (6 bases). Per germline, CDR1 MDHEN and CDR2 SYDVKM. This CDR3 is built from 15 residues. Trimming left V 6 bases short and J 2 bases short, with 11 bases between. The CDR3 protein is CASSPYRAGANVLTF. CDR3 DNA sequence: TGTGCCAGCAGCCCTTACAGGGCTGGGGCCAACGTCCTGACTTTC. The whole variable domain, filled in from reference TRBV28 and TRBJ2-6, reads DVKVTQSSRYLVKRTGEKVFLECVQDMDHENMFWYRQDPGLGLRLIYFSYDVKMKEKGDIPEGYSVSREKKERFSLILESASTNQTSMYLCASSPYRAGANVLTFGAGSRLTVL.

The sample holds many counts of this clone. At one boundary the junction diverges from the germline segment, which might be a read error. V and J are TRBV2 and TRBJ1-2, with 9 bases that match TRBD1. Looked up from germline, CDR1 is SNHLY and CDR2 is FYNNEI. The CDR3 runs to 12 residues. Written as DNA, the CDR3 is TGTGCCAGCAGGGGGACAGGGACCCCTCTCTCGTTC. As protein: CASRGTGTPLSF.

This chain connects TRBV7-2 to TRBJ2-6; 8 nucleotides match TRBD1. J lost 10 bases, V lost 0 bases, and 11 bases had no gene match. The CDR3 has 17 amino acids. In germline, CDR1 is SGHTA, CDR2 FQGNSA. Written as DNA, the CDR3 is TGTGCCAGCAGCTTAGCCACTCTTCTGACAGGGGTAAACGTCCTGACTTTC. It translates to CASSLATLLTGVNVLTF.

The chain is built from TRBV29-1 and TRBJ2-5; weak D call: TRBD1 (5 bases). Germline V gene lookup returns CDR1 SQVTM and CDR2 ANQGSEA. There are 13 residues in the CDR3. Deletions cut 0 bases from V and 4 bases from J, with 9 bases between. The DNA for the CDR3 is TGCAGCGTTGAAGAGCAGGGTCCAGAGACCCAGTACTTC. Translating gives CSVEEQGPETQYF.

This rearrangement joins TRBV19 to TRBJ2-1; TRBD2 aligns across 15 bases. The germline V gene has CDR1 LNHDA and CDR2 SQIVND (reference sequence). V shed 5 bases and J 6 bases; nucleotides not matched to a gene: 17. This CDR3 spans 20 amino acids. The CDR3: CASSSHMTPGLAGGTNEQFF. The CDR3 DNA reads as TGTGCCAGTAGTTCTCACATGACACCGGGACTAGCGGGAGGAACCAATGAGCAGTTCTTC.

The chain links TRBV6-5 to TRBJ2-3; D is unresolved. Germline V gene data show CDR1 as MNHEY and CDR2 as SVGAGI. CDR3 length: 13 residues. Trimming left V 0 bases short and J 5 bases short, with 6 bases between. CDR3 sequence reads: CASSYSSIDTQYF. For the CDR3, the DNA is TGTGCCAGCAGTTACTCCAGTATAGATACGCAGTATTTT.

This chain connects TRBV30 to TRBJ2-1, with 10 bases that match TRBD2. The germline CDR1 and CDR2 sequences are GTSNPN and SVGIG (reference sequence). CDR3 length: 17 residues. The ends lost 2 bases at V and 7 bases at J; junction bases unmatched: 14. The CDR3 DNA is TGTGCCTGGAGTTCAGGGGTGGCTAGCGGGAGTGGTAATGAGCAGTTCTTC. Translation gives CAWSSGVASGSGNEQFF. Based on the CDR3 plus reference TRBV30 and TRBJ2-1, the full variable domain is SQTIHQWPATLVQPVGSPLSLECTVEGTSNPNLYWYRQAAGRGLQLLFYSVGIGQISSEVPQNLSASRPQDRQFILSSKKLLLSDSGFYLCAWSSGVASGSGNEQFFGPGTRLTVL.

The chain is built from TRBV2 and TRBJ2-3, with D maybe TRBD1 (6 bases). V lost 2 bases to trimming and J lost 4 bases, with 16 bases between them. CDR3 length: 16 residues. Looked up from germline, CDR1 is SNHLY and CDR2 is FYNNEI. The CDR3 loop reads CASSEFGRGYADTQYF. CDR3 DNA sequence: TGTGCCAGCAGTGAATTTGGCAGGGGTTACGCAGATACGCAGTATTTT. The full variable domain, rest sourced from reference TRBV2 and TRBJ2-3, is EPEVTQTPSHQVTQMGQEVILRCVPISNHLYFYWYRQILGQKVEFLVSFYNNEISEKSEIFDDQFSVERPDGSNFTLKIRSTKLEDSAMYFCASSEFGRGYADTQYFGPGTRLTVL.

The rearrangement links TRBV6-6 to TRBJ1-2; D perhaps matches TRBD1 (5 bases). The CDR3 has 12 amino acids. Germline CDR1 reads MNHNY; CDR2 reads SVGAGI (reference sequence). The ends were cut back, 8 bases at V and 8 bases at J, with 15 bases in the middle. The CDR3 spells CASDSGVGGYTF. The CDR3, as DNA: TGTGCCAGCGACTCGGGGGTGGGAGGCTACACCTTC.

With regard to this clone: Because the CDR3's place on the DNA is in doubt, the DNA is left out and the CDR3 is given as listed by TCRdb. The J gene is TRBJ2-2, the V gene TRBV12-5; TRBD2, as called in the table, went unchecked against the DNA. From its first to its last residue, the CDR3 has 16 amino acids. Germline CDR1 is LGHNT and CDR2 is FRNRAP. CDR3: CASGLEREGNTGELFF.

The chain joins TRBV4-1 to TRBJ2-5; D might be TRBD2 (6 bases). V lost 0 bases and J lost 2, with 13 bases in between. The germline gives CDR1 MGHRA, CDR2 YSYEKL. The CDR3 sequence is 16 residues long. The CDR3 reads CASSQDRSGGQETQYF. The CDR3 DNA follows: TGCGCCAGCAGCCAAGATAGAAGCGGAGGGCAAGAGACCCAGTACTTC.

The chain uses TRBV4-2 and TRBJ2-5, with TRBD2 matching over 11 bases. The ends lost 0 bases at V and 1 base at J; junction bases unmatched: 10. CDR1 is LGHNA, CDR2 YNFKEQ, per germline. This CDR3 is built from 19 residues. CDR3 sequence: CASSQDGLAGGPRQETQYF. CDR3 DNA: TGTGCCAGCAGCCAAGATGGGCTAGCGGGAGGCCCCCGCCAAGAGACCCAGTACTTC.

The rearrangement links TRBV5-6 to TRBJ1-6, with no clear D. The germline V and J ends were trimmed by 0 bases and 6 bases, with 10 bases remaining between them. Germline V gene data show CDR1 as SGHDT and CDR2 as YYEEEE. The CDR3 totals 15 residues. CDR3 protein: CASSLEPDGNSPLHF. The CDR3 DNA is TGTGCCAGCAGCTTGGAGCCTGATGGTAATTCACCCCTCCACTTT.

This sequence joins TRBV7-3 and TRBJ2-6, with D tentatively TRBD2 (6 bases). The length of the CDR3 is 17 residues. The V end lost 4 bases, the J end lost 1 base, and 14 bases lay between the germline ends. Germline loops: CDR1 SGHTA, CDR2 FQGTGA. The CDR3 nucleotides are TGTGCCAGCAGCTGGGGACTCATCGAGTCTGGGGCCAACGTCCTGACTTTC. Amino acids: CASSWGLIESGANVLTF. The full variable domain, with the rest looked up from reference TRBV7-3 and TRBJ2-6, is GAGVSQTPSNKVTEKGKYVELRCDPISGHTALYWYRQSLGQGPEFLIYFQGTGAADDSGLPNDRFFAVRPEGSVSTLKIQRTERGDSAVYLCASSWGLIESGANVLTFGAGSRLTVL.

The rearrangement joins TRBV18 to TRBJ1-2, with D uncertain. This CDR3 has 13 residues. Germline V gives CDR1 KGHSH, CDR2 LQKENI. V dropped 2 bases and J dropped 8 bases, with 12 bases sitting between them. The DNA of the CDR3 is TGTGCCAGCTCACCAACAGCTCAGGCGGGCTACACCTTC. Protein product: CASSPTAQAGYTF.

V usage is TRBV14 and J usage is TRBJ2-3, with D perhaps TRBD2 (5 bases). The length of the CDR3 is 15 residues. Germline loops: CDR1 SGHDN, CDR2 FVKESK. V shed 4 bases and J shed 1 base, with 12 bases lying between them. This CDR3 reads CASSLRLGGTDTQYF. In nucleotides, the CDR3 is TGTGCCAGCAGCCTAAGGCTGGGAGGCACAGATACGCAGTATTTT.

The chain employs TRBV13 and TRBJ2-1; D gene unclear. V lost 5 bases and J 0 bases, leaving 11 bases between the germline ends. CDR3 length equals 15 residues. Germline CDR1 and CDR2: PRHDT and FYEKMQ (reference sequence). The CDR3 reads CASSRVGDSYNEQFF. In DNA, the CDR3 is TGTGCCAGCAGCCGCGTGGGCGACTCCTACAATGAGCAGTTCTTC. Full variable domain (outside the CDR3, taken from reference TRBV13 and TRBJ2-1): AAGVIQSPRHLIKEKRETATLKCYPIPRHDTVYWYQQGPGQDPQFLISFYEKMQSDKGSIPDRFSAQQFSDYHSELNMSSLELGDSALYFCASSRVGDSYNEQFFGPGTRLTVL.

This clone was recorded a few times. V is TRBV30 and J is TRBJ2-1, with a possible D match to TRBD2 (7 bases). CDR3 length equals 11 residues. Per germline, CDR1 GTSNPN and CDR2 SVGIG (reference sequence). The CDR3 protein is CGGGRTEEQFF. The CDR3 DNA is TGTGGGGGGGGCAGGACTGAAGAGCAGTTCTTC.

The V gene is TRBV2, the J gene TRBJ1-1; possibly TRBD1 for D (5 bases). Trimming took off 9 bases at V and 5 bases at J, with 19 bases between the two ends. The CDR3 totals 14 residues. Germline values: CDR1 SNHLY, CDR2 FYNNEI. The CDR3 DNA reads TGTGCCAGTAGATCGAGGGTTGGGGGGACTGAAGCTTTCTTT. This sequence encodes CASRSRVGGTEAFF.

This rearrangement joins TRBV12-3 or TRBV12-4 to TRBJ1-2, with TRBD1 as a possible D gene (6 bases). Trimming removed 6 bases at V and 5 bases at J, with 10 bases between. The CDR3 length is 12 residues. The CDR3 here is CASSLTGYGYTF. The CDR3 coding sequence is TGTGCCAGCAGCCTTACAGGGTATGGCTACACCTTC.

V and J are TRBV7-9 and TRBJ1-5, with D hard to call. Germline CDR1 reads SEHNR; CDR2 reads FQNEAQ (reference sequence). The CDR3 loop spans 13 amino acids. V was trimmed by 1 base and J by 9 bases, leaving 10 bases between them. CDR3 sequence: CASSLGLQRPQHF. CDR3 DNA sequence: TGTGCCAGCAGCTTAGGTCTTCAGCGGCCCCAGCATTTT.